The 17 T cell receptor beta chains presented below share a single source sample, sequenced in a study of identical twins. TCRdb redid the calling of the 5' RACE reads with MiXCR, one entry per CDR3 protein. This sample has about 730,000 distinct CDR3 sequences, with 21% found just once. The sample was also reused in another study, on T cells expressing NK-cell markers.

Input material: PBMCs. The source of these receptors is a woman between 18 and 29 years old in good health.

This chain uses TRBV24-1 with TRBJ1-1; no reliable D call. The germline CDR1 and CDR2 sequences are KGHDR and SFDVKD. This CDR3 spans 11 amino acids. Deletions cut 2 bases from V and 6 bases from J, with 3 bases between. DNA for the CDR3: TGTGCCACCAGTGATTCATCTGAAGCTTTCTTT. Translation: CATSDSSEAFF.

The V and J genes are TRBV7-9 and TRBJ2-4; no reliable D call. This CDR3 is built from 15 residues. Germline-derived CDR1 and CDR2 are SEHNR and FQNEAQ (reference sequence). V gave up 2 bases and J gave up 0 bases, with 8 bases separating them. The CDR3 sequence: CASSLSAEAKNIQYF. CDR3 bases: TGTGCCAGCAGCTTATCTGCCGAAGCCAAAAACATTCAGTACTTC.

This clonotype has only a few counts. The J gene is TRBJ2-5, the V gene TRBV25-1, with TRBD2 matching 8 bases. The germline V gene encodes CDR1 MGHDK and CDR2 SYGVNS. V lost 10 bases and J lost 5; bases outside the gene matches: 15. There are 15 residues in the CDR3. The CDR3 DNA reads as TGTGCCACCGCAGAGGCGGGAGGATCGGAGGAGACCCAGTACTTC. This encodes CATAEAGGSEETQYF.

This clonotype was seen many times. The V gene is TRBV12-3 or TRBV12-4, the J gene TRBJ1-5; the D is unclear. The CDR3 sequence is 14 residues long. The germline V and J ends were trimmed by 8 bases and 3 bases, with 14 bases remaining between them. The CDR3 spells CASGLGRHNQPQHF. In DNA form, the CDR3 reads TGTGCCAGCGGACTCGGGCGGCACAATCAGCCCCAGCATTTT.

This clonotype was counted a few times. The chain couples TRBV12-3 or TRBV12-4 to TRBJ2-7, with a possible D match to TRBD1 (6 bases). The length of the CDR3 is 15 residues. The V and J ends lost 5 bases and 5 bases respectively, with 19 bases between them. The CDR3 loop reads CASSTPGGAGHEQYF. CDR3 sequence (DNA): TGTGCCAGCAGTACCCCTGGGGGCGCGGGCCACGAGCAGTACTTC.

This chain uses TRBV29-1 with TRBJ2-5; TRBD2 agrees at 7 bases. Germline CDR1 reads SQVTM; CDR2 reads ANQGSEA. CDR3 length equals 13 residues. The junction had 7 bases not matched to a gene; V was cut back by 7 bases and J by 2 bases. CDR3 residues: CSGRLAIQETQYF. The CDR3 DNA sequence: TGCAGCGGCCGACTAGCAATACAAGAGACCCAGTACTTC.

The chain combines TRBV10-2 with TRBJ1-2; D gene uncertain. Germline-derived CDR1 and CDR2 are WSHSY and SAAADI. The length of the CDR3 is 13 residues. V shed 2 bases and J shed 6 bases, with 10 bases lying between them. The CDR3 here is CASSEVTLNGYTF. CDR3 in DNA: TGCGCCAGCAGTGAGGTAACCCTAAATGGCTACACCTTC.

This chain links TRBV12-3 or TRBV12-4 with TRBJ2-3; 11 bases are shared with TRBD2. J gave up 2 bases and V 3 bases, and 4 bases lay outside the gene matches. The CDR3 is made up of 16 amino acids. CDR3 DNA: TGTGCCAGCAGTTTCCTAGCGGGGGGATACACAGATACGCAGTATTTT. It specifies CASSFLAGGYTDTQYF.

This clonotype has ten or more counts. The chain uses TRBV29-1 and TRBJ1-2; D might be TRBD1 (5 bases). Trimming removed 2 bases from V and 8 bases from J, with 6 bases in between. CDR1 and CDR2 (germline): SQVTM, ANQGSEA. This CDR3 contains 10 residues. The CDR3 spells CSVEQGGYTF. In DNA, the CDR3 is TGCAGCGTTGAACAGGGAGGCTACACCTTC.

A few counts support this clonotype. The gene calls are TRBV13 and TRBJ1-6; D unresolved. CDR3 length equals 12 residues. Germline-derived CDR1 and CDR2 are PRHDT and FYEKMQ (reference sequence). Trimming stripped 2 bases from V and 10 bases from J, with 6 bases between. CDR3 bases: TGTGCCAGCAGCTTACAAGGCTCACCCCTCCACTTT. Protein product: CASSLQGSPLHF. The variable domain in full, with the rest retrieved from reference TRBV13 and TRBJ1-6, is AAGVIQSPRHLIKEKRETATLKCYPIPRHDTVYWYQQGPGQDPQFLISFYEKMQSDKGSIPDRFSAQQFSDYHSELNMSSLELGDSALYFCASSLQGSPLHFGNGTRLTVT.

The chain links TRBV12-3 or TRBV12-4 to TRBJ2-3; D uncertain. V shed 0 bases and J shed 9 bases, with 10 bases lying between them. This CDR3 is 13 amino acids long. CDR3 nucleotides: TGTGCCAGCAGTTTAGCGAGACCCGGGACGCAGTATTTT. Translation: CASSLARPGTQYF.

This clonotype was observed a few times. This chain connects TRBV9 to TRBJ1-6; no clear D. From germline, CDR1 is SGDLS and CDR2 YYNGEE. V lost 3 bases to trimming and J lost 6 bases, with 7 bases between them. The CDR3 consists of 13 residues. CDR3 amino acids: CASSAVINSPLHF. CDR3 DNA: TGTGCCAGCAGCGCAGTAATTAATTCACCCCTCCACTTT.

A word on this clonotype: One junction end does not reproduce the germline sequence, and a read error may be involved. The J gene is TRBJ1-5, the V gene TRBV7-9, with D tentatively TRBD1 (5 bases). The length of the CDR3 is 14 residues. Per germline, CDR1 SEHNR and CDR2 FQNEAQ (reference sequence). CDR3 DNA sequence: TGTGCCAGCAGCCGTTATGACAGTAATCAACCCCAGCATTTT. Translation gives CASSRYDSNQPQHF.

The chain carries TRBV7-2 and TRBJ2-7; D remains ambiguous. Trimming took off 1 base at V and 2 bases at J, with 9 bases between the two ends. The CDR3 contains 14 residues. Germline CDR1 reads SGHTA; CDR2 reads FQGNSA. This CDR3 is CASSLGRSTYEQYF. The CDR3 nucleotides are TGTGCCAGCAGCTTAGGCAGGTCAACCTACGAGCAGTACTTC.

This clonotype was counted many times. This CDR3 is CASSITNEQFF. The CDR3 nucleotides are TGTGCCAGCAGTATTACCAATGAGCAGTTCTTC. The chain has TRBV7-2 and TRBJ2-1; D not resolved. The CDR3 length is 11 residues. The germline CDR1 and CDR2 sequences are SGHTA and FQGNSA. Deletions cut 6 bases from V and 6 bases from J, with 6 bases between.

The genes are TRBV11-2 and TRBJ2-1, with D hard to call. Trimming removed 5 bases at V and 11 bases at J, with 13 bases between. Germline lookup yields CDR1 SGHAT and CDR2 FQNNGV. The CDR3 consists of 12 residues. CDR3 amino acids: CASSLTRVKQFF. The CDR3 DNA reads TGTGCCAGCAGCCTCACGCGAGTAAAGCAGTTCTTC.

This clonotype was counted between two and nine times. This sequence joins TRBV15 and TRBJ2-1; 8 bases map to TRBD2. Losses at the gene ends were 1 base for V and 10 bases for J; bases not matched to a gene: 12. CDR1 is LNHNV and CDR2 is YYDKDF in the germline V gene (reference sequence). The CDR3 has 16 residues. CDR3 in amino acids: CATSRVPGLDFAEQFF. In DNA, the CDR3 is TGTGCCACCAGCAGAGTTCCGGGACTAGATTTTGCCGAGCAGTTCTTC.